The rows below give T cell receptor beta chains drawn from one sample of a study of tissue T cells after allogeneic stem cell transplantation. Measured with immunoSEQ multiplex PCR; TCRdb has only the in-frame clones, and not every one. This sample has about 9,600 clones, with roughly three fifths found just once. The starting material was tissue from the ileum, obtained at autopsy. The origin of the receptors is a woman aged 18 to 50 with breast cancer. Both conserved end residues are part of each CDR3. A D gene is named only where the DNA matches it firmly. The size entry is marked missing in some rows and otherwise reads once, few, many or a size class.

len | abundance | j_gene | d_gene | v_gene | CDR3nt | CDR3aa
15 | few | TRBJ1-2 | TRBD1 | TRBV6-1 | TGTGCCAGCAGTGAATGGCAGGGGGGTTCCTATGGCTACACCTTC | CASSEWQGGSYGYTF
14 | . | TRBJ1-2 | . | TRBV6-5 | TGTGCCAGCAGTCCCGGAGTGCTCCGCTATGGCTACACCTTC | CASSPGVLRYGYTF
14 | once | TRBJ2-5 | TRBD1 | TRBV19 | TGTGCCAGTAGTATCCGGACAGGGGGAGAGACCCAGTACTTC | CASSIRTGGETQYF
12 | few | TRBJ1-6 | . | TRBV28 | TGTGCCAGCAGCTTGAGTCATTCACCCCTCCACTTT | CASSLSHSPLHF
13 | few | TRBJ2-7 | TRBD1 | TRBV12-5 | TGTGCTAGTGGTATGGACAGGGGTTACGAGCAGTACTTC | CASGMDRGYEQYF
16 | . | TRBJ1-6 | . | TRBV9 | TGTGCCAGCAGCGTAGACGGGGGTTCAGGAAATTCACCCCTCCACTTT | CASSVDGGSGNSPLHF
16 | . | TRBJ1-2 | . | TRBV6-5 | TGTGCCAGCAGTTTCCTAAGCGGCAGCCCGACCTATGGCTACACCTTC | CASSFLSGSPTYGYTF
15 | . | TRBJ1-3 | TRBD1 | TRBV9 | TGTGCCAGCAGCGTAGATTCGACAGGGCGGGACACCATATATTTT | CASSVDSTGRDTIYF
16 | . | TRBJ1-5 | . | TRBV6-4 | TGTGCCAGCAGTGACTCTCGGCAGGGGCCTAATCAGCCCCAGCATTTT | CASSDSRQGPNQPQHF
15 | few | TRBJ2-1 | . | TRBV9 | TGTGCCAGCAGCGCCCGGGACCGAACATACAATGAGCAGTTCTTC | CASSARDRTYNEQFF